In this sample, the clone carrying this TCR beta chain turned up once. This may come from a read error, since a much larger clone is one base off. Time point of the sample: sample taken at primary tumor resection. A total of some 70 untreated early-stage non-small cell lung cancer patients served as donors. No cells were sorted before sequencing. The whole RNA sequenced was extracted from tumor, nontumor lung or frozen PBMC. The study tagged each TCR cDNA molecule with a unique molecular identifier. A single record per CDR3 protein comes from TCRdb applying MiXCR to the 5' RACE reads. The table has approximately 9,300 distinct CDR3 sequences, 6.1% seen once. Germline CDR1 reads LGHDT; CDR2 reads YNNKEL (reference sequence). The CDR3 contains 16 residues. These data belong to a study of spatial heterogeneity in lung cancer. For the study at large: Compared with alpha-chain sequences, beta-chain sequences were consistently detected in greater numbers.

This sequence was found in a male donor with early-stage non-small cell lung cancer. This material consisted of normal lung tissue next to the tumor, taken at surgery. The chain couples TRBV3-1 to TRBJ1-5; 7 nucleotides line up with TRBD1. CDR3 region: CTSSQGYRGGNQPQHF. CDR3 coding DNA: TGTACCAGCAGCCAGGGATACAGGGGAGGCAATCAGCCCCAGCATTTT.